The clone carrying this T cell receptor beta chain was seen a handful of times. V shed 3 bases and J shed 8 bases, with 6 bases lying between them. This CDR3 has 11 residues. CDR1 SGHTA and CDR2 FQGNSA come from the germline V gene. In TCRdb, the RT-PCR reads were re-called with MiXCR into one record per CDR3 protein. The sample lists about 680,000 distinct CDR3 sequences; 13% to 15% were seen once. The source of this sequence is a female donor in good health, serving as a healthy control. The V gene is TRBV7-2, the J gene TRBJ2-3, with D hard to call. Sequenced input: memory CD4+ T cells from blood. The CDR3 DNA reads as TGTGCCAGCAGCTTCCACGGTACGCAGTATTTT. Translated: CASSFHGTQYF.